This is a list of T cell receptor beta chains from one sample in a study of post-analysis software for immune sequencing data. Via MiXCR, TCRdb re-called the PCR reads, giving one row per CDR3 protein. The table has about half a million distinct CDR3 sequences, under 55% seen once. Sequencing was performed on blood. These receptors came from a girl aged 5-17 years with multiple sclerosis. Both conserved end residues are trimmed from each CDR3. The order of the fields is CDR3 protein, J gene, V gene.

CDR3: SVGEFYGYT; J: TRBJ1-2; V: TRBV29-1
CDR3: ASSVGAGANVLT; J: TRBJ2-6; V: TRBV12-3/TRBV12-4
CDR3: ASSSSLGRGTWEQY; J: -; V: TRBV7-9
CDR3: ASSRQPLGASSYEQY; J: TRBJ2-7; V: TRBV3-1
CDR3: SAAIPGQGNEQY; J: TRBJ2-7; V: TRBV20-1
CDR3: ASSYSVPGNAKNIQY; J: TRBJ2-4; V: TRBV6-5
CDR3: SPQGRPTGAGGYT; J: TRBJ1-2; V: TRBV20-1
CDR3: ASKTRETSTDTQY; J: TRBJ2-3; V: TRBV7-9
CDR3: ASSESLGRGNEQF; J: TRBJ2-1; V: TRBV25-1
CDR3: ASSLHGSWKNIQY; J: TRBJ2-4; V: TRBV27
CDR3: ASSLATGGLYDEQF; J: TRBJ2-1; V: TRBV7-6
CDR3: ASSLGVSEGVVPQALKETQY; J: TRBJ2-5; V: TRBV11-2
CDR3: SVQVNTEAF; J: TRBJ1-1; V: TRBV29-1
CDR3: ASSPHDRLNTEAF; J: TRBJ1-1; V: TRBV3-1
CDR3: ASSFRSGSLYNEQF; J: TRBJ2-1; V: TRBV6-5
CDR3: ASSFDRRLDTEAF; J: TRBJ1-1; V: TRBV7-2
CDR3: ASSPDGRDTYEQY; J: TRBJ2-7; V: TRBV7-9
CDR3: ASSHRGLARMGYNEQF; J: TRBJ2-1; V: TRBV6-5
CDR3: SANARGPVHEQY; J: TRBJ2-7; V: TRBV20-1
CDR3: ASSLDSGTDYGYT; J: TRBJ1-2; V: TRBV11-2
CDR3: ATRAQNTEAF; J: TRBJ1-1; V: TRBV15
CDR3: ASSPGQGSIYGYT; J: TRBJ1-2; V: TRBV18